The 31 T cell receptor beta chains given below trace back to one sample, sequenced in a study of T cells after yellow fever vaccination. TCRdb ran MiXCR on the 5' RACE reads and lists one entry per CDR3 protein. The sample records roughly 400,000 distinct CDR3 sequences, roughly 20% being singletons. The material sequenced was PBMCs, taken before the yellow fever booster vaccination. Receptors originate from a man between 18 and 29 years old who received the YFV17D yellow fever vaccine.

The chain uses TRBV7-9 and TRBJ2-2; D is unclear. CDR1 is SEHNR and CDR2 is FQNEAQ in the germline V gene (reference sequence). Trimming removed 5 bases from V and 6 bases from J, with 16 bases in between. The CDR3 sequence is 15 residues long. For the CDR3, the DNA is TGTGCCAGCAGCATATCGGGCCCGATCCCCGGGGAGCTGTTTTTT. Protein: CASSISGPIPGELFF.

CDR3 amino acids: CSVEMNTEAFF. The CDR3 DNA sequence: TGCAGCGTTGAAATGAACACTGAAGCTTTCTTT. This chain connects TRBV29-1 to TRBJ1-1; D ambiguous. The CDR3 consists of 11 residues. The germline V gene encodes CDR1 SQVTM and CDR2 ANQGSEA. V gave up 2 bases and J gave up 0 bases, with 1 base separating them. The full variable domain, completed using reference TRBV29-1 and TRBJ1-1, is SAVISQKPSRDICQRGTSLTIQCQVDSQVTMMFWYRQQPGQSLTLIATANQGSEATYESGFVIDKFPISRPNLTFSTLTVSNMSPEDSSIYLCSVEMNTEAFFGQGTRLTVV.

This CDR3 reads CASSVAGQDYGYTF. CDR3 in DNA: TGTGCCAGCAGCGTAGCGGGACAGGACTATGGCTACACCTTC. This rearrangement joins TRBV9 to TRBJ1-2; the match to TRBD1 covers 8 bases. The germline V gene has CDR1 SGDLS and CDR2 YYNGEE. After removal of 0 bases from V and 3 bases from J, the junction contained 1 base not matched to a gene. The CDR3 sequence is 14 residues long.

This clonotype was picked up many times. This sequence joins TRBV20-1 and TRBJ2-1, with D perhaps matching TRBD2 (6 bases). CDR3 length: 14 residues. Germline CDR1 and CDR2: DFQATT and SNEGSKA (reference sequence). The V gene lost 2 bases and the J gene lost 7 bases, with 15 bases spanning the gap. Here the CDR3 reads CSARRTTSMNEQFF. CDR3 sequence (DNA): TGCAGTGCTAGACGAACCACTAGCATGAATGAGCAGTTCTTC.

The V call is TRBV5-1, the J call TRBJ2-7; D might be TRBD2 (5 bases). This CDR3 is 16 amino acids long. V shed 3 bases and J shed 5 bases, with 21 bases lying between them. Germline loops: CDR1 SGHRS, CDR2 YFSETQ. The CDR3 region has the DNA TGCGCCAGCAGCTCCGGGTTTCGCGGGTGGAGCCACGAGCAGTACTTC. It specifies CASSSGFRGWSHEQYF. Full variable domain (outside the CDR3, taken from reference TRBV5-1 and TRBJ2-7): KAGVTQTPRYLIKTRGQQVTLSCSPISGHRSVSWYQQTPGQGLQFLFEYFSETQRNKGNFPGRFSGRQFSNSRSEMNVSTLELGDSALYLCASSSGFRGWSHEQYFGPGTRLTVT.

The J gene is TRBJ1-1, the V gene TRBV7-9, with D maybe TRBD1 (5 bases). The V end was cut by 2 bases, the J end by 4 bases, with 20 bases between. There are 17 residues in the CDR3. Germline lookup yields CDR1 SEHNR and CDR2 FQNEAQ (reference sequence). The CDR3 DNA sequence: TGTGCCAGCAGCTTATCGGGGTGGAGTGGGGGGAGCACTGAAGCTTTCTTT. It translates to CASSLSGWSGGSTEAFF. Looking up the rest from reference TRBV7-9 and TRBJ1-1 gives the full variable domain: DTGVSQNPRHKITKRGQNVTFRCDPISEHNRLYWYRQTLGQGPEFLTYFQNEAQLEKSRLLSDRFSAERPKGSFSTLEIQRTEQGDSAMYLCASSLSGWSGGSTEAFFGQGTRLTVV.

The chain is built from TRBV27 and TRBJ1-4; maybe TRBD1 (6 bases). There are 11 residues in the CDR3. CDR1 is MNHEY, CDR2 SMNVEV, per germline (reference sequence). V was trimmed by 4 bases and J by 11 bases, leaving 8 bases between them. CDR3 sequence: CASSSGQKLFF. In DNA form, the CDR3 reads TGTGCCAGCAGTTCAGGACAGAAACTGTTTTTT. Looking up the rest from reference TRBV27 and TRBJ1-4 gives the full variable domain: EAQVTQNPRYLITVTGKKLTVTCSQNMNHEYMSWYRQDPGLGLRQIYYSMNVEVTDKGDVPEGYKVSRKEKRNFPLILESPSPNQTSLYFCASSSGQKLFFGSGTQLSVL.

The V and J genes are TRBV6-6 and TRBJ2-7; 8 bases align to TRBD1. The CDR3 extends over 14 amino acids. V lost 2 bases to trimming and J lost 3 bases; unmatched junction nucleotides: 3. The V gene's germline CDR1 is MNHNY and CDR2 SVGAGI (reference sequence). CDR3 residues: CASSYRTGNYEQYF. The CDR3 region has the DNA TGTGCCAGCAGTTACCGGACAGGGAACTACGAGCAGTACTTC.

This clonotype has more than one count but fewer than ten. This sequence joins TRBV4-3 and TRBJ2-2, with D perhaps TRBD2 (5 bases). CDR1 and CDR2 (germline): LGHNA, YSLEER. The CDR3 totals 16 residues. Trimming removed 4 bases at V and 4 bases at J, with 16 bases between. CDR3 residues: CASSRSPRGSTGELFF. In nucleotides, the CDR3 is TGCGCCAGCAGCCGATCACCCCGGGGTAGCACCGGGGAGCTGTTTTTT.

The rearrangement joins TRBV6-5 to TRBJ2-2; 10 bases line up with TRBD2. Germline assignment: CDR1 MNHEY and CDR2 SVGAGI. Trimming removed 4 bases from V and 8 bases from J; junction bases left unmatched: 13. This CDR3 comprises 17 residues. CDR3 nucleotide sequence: TGTGCCAGCAGTTGGAGAAGCGGGGGGGCCTCAACAGGGGAGCTGTTTTTT. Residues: CASSWRSGGASTGELFF.

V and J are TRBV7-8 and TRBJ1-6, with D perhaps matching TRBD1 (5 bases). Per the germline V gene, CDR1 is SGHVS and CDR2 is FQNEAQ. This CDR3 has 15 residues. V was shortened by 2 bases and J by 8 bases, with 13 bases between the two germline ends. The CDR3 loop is CASSLPGTADSPLHF. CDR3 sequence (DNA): TGTGCCAGCAGCTTACCCGGGACGGCCGATTCACCCCTCCACTTT.

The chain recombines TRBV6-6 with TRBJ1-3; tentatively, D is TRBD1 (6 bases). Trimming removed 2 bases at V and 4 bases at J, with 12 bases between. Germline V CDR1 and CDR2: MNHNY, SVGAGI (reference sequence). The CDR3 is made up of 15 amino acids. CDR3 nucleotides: TGTGCCAGCAGTTACAATCAGGGGTCAGGAAACACCATATATTTT. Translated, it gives CASSYNQGSGNTIYF.

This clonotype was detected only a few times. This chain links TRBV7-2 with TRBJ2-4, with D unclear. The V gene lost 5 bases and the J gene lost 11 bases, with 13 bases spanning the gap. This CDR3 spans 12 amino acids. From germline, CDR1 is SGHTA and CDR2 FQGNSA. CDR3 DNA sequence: TGTGCCAGCAGCCCCACACGGGCCGTTCAGTACTTC. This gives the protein CASSPTRAVQYF. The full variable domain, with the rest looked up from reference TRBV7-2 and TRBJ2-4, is GAGVSQSPSNKVTEKGKDVELRCDPISGHTALYWYRQSLGQGLEFLIYFQGNSAPDKSGLPSDRFSAERTGGSVSTLTIQRTQQEDSAVYLCASSPTRAVQYFGAGTRLSVL.

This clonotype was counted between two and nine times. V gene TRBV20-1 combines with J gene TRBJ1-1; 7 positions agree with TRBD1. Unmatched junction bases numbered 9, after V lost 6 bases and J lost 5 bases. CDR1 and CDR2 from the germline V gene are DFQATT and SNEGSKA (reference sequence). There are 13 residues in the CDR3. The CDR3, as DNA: TGCAGTGCGGAAACAGGGGAACGAACTGAAGCTTTCTTT. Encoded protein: CSAETGERTEAFF.

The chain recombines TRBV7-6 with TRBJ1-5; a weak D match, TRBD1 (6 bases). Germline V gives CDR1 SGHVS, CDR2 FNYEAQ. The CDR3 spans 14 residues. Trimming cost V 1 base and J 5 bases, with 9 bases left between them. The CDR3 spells CASSLEAGDQPQHF. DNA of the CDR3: TGTGCCAGCAGCTTAGAGGCAGGGGATCAGCCCCAGCATTTT.

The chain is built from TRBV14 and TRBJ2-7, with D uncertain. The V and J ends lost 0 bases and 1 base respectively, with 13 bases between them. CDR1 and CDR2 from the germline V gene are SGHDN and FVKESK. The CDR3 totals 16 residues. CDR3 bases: TGTGCCAGCAGCCAAGATTGGTGGGGTGCGTCCTACGAGCAGTACTTC. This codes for CASSQDWWGASYEQYF.

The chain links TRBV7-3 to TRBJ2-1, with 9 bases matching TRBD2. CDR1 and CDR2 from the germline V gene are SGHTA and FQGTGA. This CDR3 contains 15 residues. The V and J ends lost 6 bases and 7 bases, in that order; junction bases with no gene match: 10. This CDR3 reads CASSSPSGGMNEQFF. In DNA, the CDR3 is TGTGCCAGCAGTTCCCCCAGCGGGGGGATGAATGAGCAGTTCTTC.

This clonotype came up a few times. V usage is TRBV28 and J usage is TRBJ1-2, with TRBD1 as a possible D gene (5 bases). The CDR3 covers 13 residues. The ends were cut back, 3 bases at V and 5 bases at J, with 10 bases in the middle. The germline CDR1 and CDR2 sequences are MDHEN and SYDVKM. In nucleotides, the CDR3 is TGTGCCAGCAGTTTTGGGGCGGCGTATGGCTACACCTTC. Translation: CASSFGAAYGYTF.

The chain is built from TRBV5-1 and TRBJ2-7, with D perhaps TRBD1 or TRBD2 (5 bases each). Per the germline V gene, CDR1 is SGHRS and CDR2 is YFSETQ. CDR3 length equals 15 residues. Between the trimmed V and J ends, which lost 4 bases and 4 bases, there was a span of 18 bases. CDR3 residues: CASSPGTTNLYEQYF. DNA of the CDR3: TGCGCCAGCAGCCCGGGGACCACCAACCTATACGAGCAGTACTTC.

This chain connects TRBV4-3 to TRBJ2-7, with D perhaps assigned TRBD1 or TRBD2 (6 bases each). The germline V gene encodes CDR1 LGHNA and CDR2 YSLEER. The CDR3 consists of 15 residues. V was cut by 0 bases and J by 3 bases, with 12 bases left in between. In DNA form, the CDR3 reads TGCGCCAGCAGCCAAGACCGGGGGCTTGGCTACGAGCAGTACTTC. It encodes CASSQDRGLGYEQYF.

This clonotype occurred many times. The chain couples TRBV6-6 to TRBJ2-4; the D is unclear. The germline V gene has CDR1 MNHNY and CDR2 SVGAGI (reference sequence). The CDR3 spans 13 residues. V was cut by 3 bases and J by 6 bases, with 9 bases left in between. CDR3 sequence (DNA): TGTGCCAGCAGTTATGGCATTTTAAACATTCAGTACTTC. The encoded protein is CASSYGILNIQYF.

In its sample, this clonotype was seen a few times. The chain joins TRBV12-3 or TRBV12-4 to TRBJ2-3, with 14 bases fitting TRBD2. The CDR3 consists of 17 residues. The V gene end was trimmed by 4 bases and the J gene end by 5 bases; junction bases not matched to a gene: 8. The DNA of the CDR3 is TGTGCCAGCAGTTCAAGGACTAGCGGGGGGCGCGGAGATACGCAGTATTTT. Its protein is CASSSRTSGGRGDTQYF.

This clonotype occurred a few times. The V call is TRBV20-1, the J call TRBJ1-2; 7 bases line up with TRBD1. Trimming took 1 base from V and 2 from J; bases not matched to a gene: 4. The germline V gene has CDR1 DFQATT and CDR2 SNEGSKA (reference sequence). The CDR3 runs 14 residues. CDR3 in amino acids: CSARGGDRNYGYTF. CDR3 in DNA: TGCAGTGCTAGAGGAGGGGACAGAAACTATGGCTACACCTTC.

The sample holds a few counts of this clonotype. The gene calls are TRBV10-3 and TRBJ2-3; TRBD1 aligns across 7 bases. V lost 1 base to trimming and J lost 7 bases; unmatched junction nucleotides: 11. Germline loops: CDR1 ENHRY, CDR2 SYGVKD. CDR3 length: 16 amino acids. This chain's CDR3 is CAISEFGSQGENTQYF. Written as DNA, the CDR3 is TGTGCCATCAGTGAGTTTGGTAGTCAGGGGGAAAATACGCAGTATTTT.

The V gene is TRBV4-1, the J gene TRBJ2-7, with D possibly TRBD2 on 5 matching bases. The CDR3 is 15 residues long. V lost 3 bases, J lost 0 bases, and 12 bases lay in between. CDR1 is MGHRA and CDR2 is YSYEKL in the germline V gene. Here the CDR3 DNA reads TGCGCCAGCAGCCAGAGCGGCTATAGCTCCTACGAGCAGTACTTC. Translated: CASSQSGYSSYEQYF.

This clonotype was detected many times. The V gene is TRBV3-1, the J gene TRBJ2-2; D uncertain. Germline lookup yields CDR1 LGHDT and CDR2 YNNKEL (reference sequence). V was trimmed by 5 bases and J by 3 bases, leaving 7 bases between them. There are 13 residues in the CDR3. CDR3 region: CASSFTHTGELFF. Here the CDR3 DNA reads TGTGCCAGCAGCTTTACTCACACCGGGGAGCTGTTTTTT.

The CDR3 coding sequence is TGCGCCAGCAGCTGGGGACCGGGGGCGGACACTGAAGCTTTCTTT. It is translated as CASSWGPGADTEAFF. This chain uses TRBV5-1 with TRBJ1-1; weak D call: TRBD1 (6 bases). Trimming took 3 bases from V and 3 from J, leaving 15 bases between them. Germline assignment: CDR1 SGHRS and CDR2 YFSETQ. This CDR3 has 15 amino acids.

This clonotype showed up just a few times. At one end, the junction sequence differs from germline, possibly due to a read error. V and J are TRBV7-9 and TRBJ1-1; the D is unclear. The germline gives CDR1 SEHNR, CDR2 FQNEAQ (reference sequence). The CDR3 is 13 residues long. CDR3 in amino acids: CASSLGGNAEAFF. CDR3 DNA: TGTGCCAGCAGCTTAGGAGGGAACGCTGAAGCTTTCTTT. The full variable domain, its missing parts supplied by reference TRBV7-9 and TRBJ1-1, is DTGVSQNPRHKITKRGQNVTFRCDPISEHNRLYWYRQTLGQGPEFLTYFQNEAQLEKSRLLSDRFSAERPKGSFSTLEIQRTEQGDSAMYLCASSLGGNAEAFFGQGTRLTVV.

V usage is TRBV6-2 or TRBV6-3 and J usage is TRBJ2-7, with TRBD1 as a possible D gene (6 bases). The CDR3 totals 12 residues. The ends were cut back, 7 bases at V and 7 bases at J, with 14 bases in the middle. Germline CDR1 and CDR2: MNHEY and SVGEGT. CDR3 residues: CASTDRLREQYF. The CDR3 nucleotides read TGTGCCAGCACGGACAGATTGAGGGAGCAGTACTTC.

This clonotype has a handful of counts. In DNA, the CDR3 is TGCAGTGCTAGAGCGCCCTACGGTAGCGGAGATACGCAGTATTTT. This encodes CSARAPYGSGDTQYF. The V and J genes are TRBV20-1 and TRBJ2-3, with D maybe TRBD2 (6 bases). CDR3 length: 15 residues. Trimming took off 1 base at V and 5 bases at J, with 16 bases between the two ends. Germline V gene sequence: CDR1 DFQATT, CDR2 SNEGSKA (reference sequence).

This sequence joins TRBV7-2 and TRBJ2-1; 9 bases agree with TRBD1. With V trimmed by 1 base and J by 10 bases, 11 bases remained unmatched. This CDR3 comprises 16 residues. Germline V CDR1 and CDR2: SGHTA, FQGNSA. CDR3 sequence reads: CASSLGLGDRVREQFF. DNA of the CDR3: TGTGCCAGCAGCTTAGGCCTAGGGGACAGGGTCCGAGAGCAGTTCTTC.